This entry features one TCR beta chain sequence. Its target antigen remains unknown. The input lacks base qualities; no much larger clone sits a single base away. The CDR3 regions of human TCRbeta chains were subjected to immunosequencing. The study's processing was this. TCRs in the repertoires were compared against a reference library of SARS-CoV-2-specific TCRs that had been generated with the MIRA antigen-specificity platform. Breadth meant the fraction of unique TCRs that were SARS-CoV-2-associated, whereas depth meant the fraction of total T cells that were SARS-CoV-2-associated. Each spike-specific TCR was assigned to its reactive spike region and to a CD4 or CD8 class using the MIRA data. Log10-transformed breadth and depth values were compared by one-way ANOVA with Sidak's multiple comparisons tests. The source is immuneACCESS, and TCRdb retained only in-frame sequences with V and J called. Part of the clones is not carried over; for the studies checked, unresolved V genes explain less than half of this, and the remainder is unexplained. That table supplies the V and J calls and clone size; D and trimming were determined from the DNA. Here the sample has approximately 210,000 clones; approximately 90% occur a single time. The top ten constitute 3% to 3.5% of the sample.

The CDR3 has 13 amino acids, counting the end cysteine and phenylalanine. Left in the record is the CDR3 DNA by itself, 39 bases read in frame from the first base. Deletion took 0 bases off V and 0 bases off J, with a span of 3 bases between the germline ends. From the germline V gene (reference sequence), CDR1 is SGHKS and CDR2 is YYEKEE. The sample comes from a study of T cell responses to AZD1222 COVID-19 vaccine (dated by TCRdb to about 2021). Study-level background: TCR sequencing covered some 250 trial participants: about 210 given two doses of AZD1222 and around 26 given two doses of MenACWY control vaccine. Trial participants were enrolled by age into subgroups of 18-55, 56-69 and 70-plus years, and around 150, 28 and 57 TCR-sequenced participants, respectively, were included in these subgroups. What the research found in general, with its limitations: Nearly half of unique spike-specific TCRs reportedly recognized epitopes outside regions mutated in the B.1.351 and B.1.1.7 variants. Vaccine-associated CD4 TCRs spanned the whole spike protein, with dominant responses in regions 160-218 and 743-854. In the small 56-69-year group, the increase in depth fell short of significance, most likely because of low power. Participants were mostly white British, with more females than males. The authors suggested clonal diversity may have been underestimated. Because no day 14 peak-response samples were available, repertoires were characterized only after the peak T cell response. Spike-specific TCR breadth and depth rose significantly after two AZD1222 doses compared with day 0 and with MenACWY recipients. Conclusions about previously exposed vaccinees were limited because only six or seven AZD1222 recipients were SARS-CoV-2 seropositive at baseline.

The time point label of this sample denotes: about 28 days (+/-7) after the second vaccine dose. Because spike-specific TCR depth and breadth did not differ between the two schedules, AZD1222 recipients who got a second dose at roughly 4 weeks were pooled with those who got a second dose at roughly 12 weeks. Vaccinee samples were obtained from the UK trials COV001 and COV002, which included a single-blind randomized controlled phase 2/3 trial of AZD1222 (ChAdOx1 nCoV-19) in healthy adults. Trial participant PBMC samples were collected at day 0 and day 28 after the second dose for TCRbeta chain sequencing.

The sequences come from peripheral blood, collected 28 days after the second AZD1222 dose. This chain is built from TRBV5-5 and TRBJ2-5, with no confident D gene call. The receptor comes from an adult who received the AZD1222 COVID-19 vaccine. In nucleotides, the sequence is TGTGCCAGCAGCTTGGTCCACCAAGAGACCCAGTACTTC. This sequence encodes CASSLVHQETQYF.